The subject of this entry is one T cell receptor (beta chain). Its antigen is as yet unknown. Its ends do not fully match the called genes, so a read error is possible. This CDR3 is also generated by other DNA sequences in the sample. The PCR employed 60 Vbeta primers together with 13 Jbeta primers. TCRdb's table, derived via immunoSEQ multiplex PCR, lists solely in-frame clones and lacks some. The sample shows 70,000 to 85,000 clones, approximately 69% of them seen only once. From germline, CDR1 is SEHNR and CDR2 FQNEAQ (reference sequence). The CDR3 length is 15 residues. These data are taken from a study of cytomegalovirus exposure and HLA in healthy donors. Study in general: The Caucasian-associated ancestry cluster contained 81% of the approximately 400 genotyped donors. Overall study findings and caveats: Reports showed the classifier diagnosing cytomegalovirus status with high specificity and sensitivity. The authors enumerated some 160 TCR beta chains as linked to cytomegalovirus. Later on, a genetic analysis was performed. It linked a missense variant in DCLRE1C with V- and J-gene trimming of TCR beta.

Sequencing was done on a sample of PBMCs. The rearrangement links TRBV7-9 to TRBJ2-1, with 11 bases matching TRBD2. This receptor was taken from a man aged 35 to 55 in good health and CMV-seropositive. The CDR3 loop is CASSLLAGANNEQFF. The CDR3 coding sequence is TGCGCCAGCAGCTTACTAGCGGGAGCTAACAATGAGCAGTTCTTC. The variable domain in full, completed from reference TRBV7-9 and TRBJ2-1, reads DTGVSQNPRHKITKRGQNVTFRCDPISEHNRLYWYRQTLGQGPEFLTYFQNEAQLEKSRLLSDRFSAERPKGSFSTLEIQRTEQGDSAMYLCASSLLAGANNEQFFGPGTRLTVL.